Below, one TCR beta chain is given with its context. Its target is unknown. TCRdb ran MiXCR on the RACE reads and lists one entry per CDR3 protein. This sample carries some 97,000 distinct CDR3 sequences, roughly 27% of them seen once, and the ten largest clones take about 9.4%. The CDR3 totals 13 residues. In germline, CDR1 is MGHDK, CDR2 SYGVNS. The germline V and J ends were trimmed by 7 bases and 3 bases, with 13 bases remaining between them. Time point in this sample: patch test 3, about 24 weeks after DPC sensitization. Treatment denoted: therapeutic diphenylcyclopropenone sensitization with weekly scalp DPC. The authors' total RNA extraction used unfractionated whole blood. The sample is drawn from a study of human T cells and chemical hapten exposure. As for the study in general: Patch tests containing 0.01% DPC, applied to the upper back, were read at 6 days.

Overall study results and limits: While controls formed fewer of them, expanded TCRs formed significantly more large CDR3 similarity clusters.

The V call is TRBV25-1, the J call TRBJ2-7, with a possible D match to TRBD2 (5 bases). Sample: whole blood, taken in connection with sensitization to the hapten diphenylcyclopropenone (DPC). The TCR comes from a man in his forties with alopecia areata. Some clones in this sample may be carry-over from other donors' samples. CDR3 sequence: CASTSGGVYEQYF. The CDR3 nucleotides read TGTGCCAGCACGTCTGGAGGAGTCTACGAGCAGTACTTC.